The sequence of this T cell receptor beta chain was determined in a study of CD8+ T cells in alopecia areata. Regarding treatment: oral pan-JAK inhibitor, 5-10 mg twice daily. Those with alopecia areata gave lesional scalp punch biopsies and peripheral blood. In each case, RNA was isolated and then reverse transcribed into cDNA as the sequencing template. TCRdb's copy holds only in-frame clones and misses some; the assay was immunoSEQ multiplex PCR. The sample includes about 6,900 clones, around two thirds of them seen just once. The TCR was taken from a human donor with alopecia areata. The material was skin, obtained at week 4, from a patient treated with tofacitinib.

DNA of the CDR3: TGTGCCACTTTTACGGGACAGAAGGCTTCTCTAGGCTACACCTTC. Translating gives CATFTGQKASLGYTF. The chain employs TRBV19 and TRBJ1-2; 7 nucleotides agree with TRBD1. V dropped 10 bases and J dropped 8; count of bases not matched to a gene: 19. The V gene's germline CDR1 is LNHDA and CDR2 SQIVND (reference sequence). This CDR3 has 15 amino acids.